What follows describes a single T cell receptor (beta chain). The target antigen is unknown. Repertoires were generated with immunoSEQ multiplex PCR, while TCRdb's copy carries only in-frame clones and drops some. The top ten hold more than 0.85% of the sample, which has over 150,000 clones, about 93% seen once. These data are taken from a study of T cell responses to AZD1222 COVID-19 vaccine. There are 17 residues in the CDR3. Germline lookup yields CDR1 MRHNA and CDR2 SNTAGT. V lost 2 bases, J lost 2 bases, and 9 bases stayed unmatched. Study-wide findings and caveats: A rise in Spike-specific TCR breadth and depth followed two AZD1222 doses.

The TCR originated in an adult who received the MenACWY meningococcal vaccine as a control. The sample was peripheral blood, taken 28 days after the second dose of the MenACWY control vaccine. The chain uses TRBV6-4 and TRBJ1-2; 9 bases line up with TRBD1. The DNA of the CDR3 is TGTGCCAGCAGTGACGGGGACAGGGAGGCTCTCAACTATGGCTACACCTTC. It translates to CASSDGDREALNYGYTF.